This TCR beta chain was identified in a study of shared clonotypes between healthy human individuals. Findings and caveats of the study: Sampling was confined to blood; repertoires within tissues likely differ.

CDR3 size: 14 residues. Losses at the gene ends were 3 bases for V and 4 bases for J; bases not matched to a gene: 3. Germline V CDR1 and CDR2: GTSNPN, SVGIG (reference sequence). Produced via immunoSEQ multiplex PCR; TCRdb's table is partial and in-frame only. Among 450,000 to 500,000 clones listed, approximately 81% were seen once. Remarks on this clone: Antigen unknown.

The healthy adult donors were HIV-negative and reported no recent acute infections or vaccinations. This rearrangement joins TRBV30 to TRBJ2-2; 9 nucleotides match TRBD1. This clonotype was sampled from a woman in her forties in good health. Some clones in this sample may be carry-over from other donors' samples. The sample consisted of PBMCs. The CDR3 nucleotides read TGTGCCTGGAGCACAGGGGGCGGCACCGGGGAGCTGTTTTTT. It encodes CAWSTGGGTGELFF. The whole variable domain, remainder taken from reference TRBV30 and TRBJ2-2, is SQTIHQWPATLVQPVGSPLSLECTVEGTSNPNLYWYRQAAGRGLQLLFYSVGIGQISSEVPQNLSASRPQDRQFILSSKKLLLSDSGFYLCAWSTGGGTGELFFGEGSRLTVL.